This T cell receptor (beta chain) was identified during a study of blood T cells in healthy people across ages. CDR1 is SGDLS, CDR2 YYNGEE, per germline. The length of the CDR3 is 18 residues. The V and J ends lost 4 bases and 11 bases, in that order; junction bases with no gene match: 22. A second PCR of roughly 7 to 11 cycles used a sample-barcoded 5' primer and a J-beta primer mix. TCRdb re-called the 5' RACE reads with MiXCR, one entry per CDR3 protein. Of approximately 1.5 million distinct CDR3 sequences listed, roughly 43% are singletons. The specimen was blood. The gene calls are TRBV9 and TRBJ2-5, with 11 bases fitting TRBD2. This sequence was found in a woman aged 18-29 years in good health. CDR3 in amino acids: CASSPPLLAGESYNGQYF. CDR3 in DNA: TGTGCCAGCAGCCCCCCCCTACTAGCGGGAGAATCCTACAATGGGCAGTACTTC.